Listed below are T cell receptor beta chains from one sample, sequenced in a study of shared clonotypes between healthy human individuals. Assay used: immunoSEQ multiplex PCR; TCRdb lists only in-frame clones, some missing. The sample gives over a million clones, just under 99% of which show up once; about 0.34% is in the top ten. Sequencing was carried out using naive CD4+ T cells sorted from blood. These receptors originate from a man aged 30-40 years in good health. Both conserved end residues are part of each CDR3. D genes are given only for firm matches. Expanded clones are given a class, and other clones once, few, many or no size at all.

- once TRBJ2-1 TRBV10-3 TGTGCCATCAGTGAGTTGGGTACTTACAATGAGCAGTTCTTC CAISELGTYNEQFF
TRBD2 once TRBJ2-1 TRBV18 TGTGCCAGCTCACCGCGGGGGGGGAACAATGAGCAGTTCTTC CASSPRGGNNEQFF
- - TRBJ2-3 TRBV5-1 TGCGCCAGCAGCCCTGGGACCATCACAGATACGCAGTATTTT CASSPGTITDTQYF
TRBD1 - TRBJ2-7 TRBV5-1 TGCGCCAGCAGAGGACCCGGACAGGGGGCAGGAAACGAGCAGTACTTC CASRGPGQGAGNEQYF
- - TRBJ2-3 TRBV9 TGTGCCAGCAGCGTAGTGGGTGAATCGACAGATACGCAGTATTTT CASSVVGESTDTQYF
- - TRBJ1-1 TRBV18 TGTGCCAGCTCACCACCAGGGGTCGCTGAAGCTTTCTTT CASSPPGVAEAFF
- - TRBJ2-7 TRBV7-9 TGTGCCAGCAGCTTTTCAGGGTCGGGGCGGGAGCAGTACTTC CASSFSGSGREQYF
- - TRBJ2-1 TRBV10-2 TGCGCCAGCAGTGATGTCTACTTTGGCTCCTACAATGAGCAGTTCTTC CASSDVYFGSYNEQFF
TRBD2 - TRBJ2-2 TRBV6-5 TGTGCCAGCGGGCAGCGGGAGGACACCGGGGAGCTGTTTTTT CASGQREDTGELFF
- - TRBJ1-4 TRBV28 TGTGCCAGCAGACCGGGCGACGCGGGTGGTCGTGAAAAACTGTTTTTT CASRPGDAGGREKLFF
TRBD2 - TRBJ2-7 TRBV27 TGTGCCAGCAGTTTAAGGACTAGCGGGAGAGGCAAGCAGTACTTC CASSLRTSGRGKQYF
- - TRBJ2-7 TRBV6-1 TGTGCCAGCGTCGTAGGGGGCGAGCAGTACTTC CASVVGGEQYF
TRBD2 - TRBJ2-3 TRBV19 TGTGCCAGTAGTTTGGGACTAGCGGGAGGTCCAGATACGCAGTATTTT CASSLGLAGGPDTQYF
TRBD1 - TRBJ1-4 TRBV5-1 TGCGCCAGCAGCTTGGTACGGACAGGGGGCGCGTATGAAAAACTGTTTTTT CASSLVRTGGAYEKLFF
- - TRBJ1-5 TRBV5-1 TGCGCCAGCAGCCCCGACAGGACCAATCAGCCCCAGCATTTT CASSPDRTNQPQHF
- once TRBJ2-3 TRBV10-3 TGTGCCATCAGTGAGTTCCCTAGCACAGATACGCAGTATTTT CAISEFPSTDTQYF
- - TRBJ1-3 TRBV6-6 TGTGCCAGCAGTTACGGAAACACCATATATTTT CASSYGNTIYF
- - TRBJ1-5 TRBV5-6 TGTGCCAGCAGCGGGACGATCAGCAATCAGCCCCAGCATTTT CASSGTISNQPQHF
- - TRBJ2-2 TRBV9 TGTGCCAGCAGCGTAGTGGGGGGGCGCACCCTAAACACCGGGGAGCTGTTTTTT CASSVVGGRTLNTGELFF
- - TRBJ2-2 TRBV4-1 TGCGCCAGCAGCCAAGATGGGGGGCAGAACACCGGGGAGCTGTTTTTT CASSQDGGQNTGELFF
- - TRBJ1-2 TRBV10-3 TGTGCCATCAGGGCTACAGGCCCCTTGGGCTACACCTTC CAIRATGPLGYTF
TRBD1 - TRBJ1-3 TRBV7-9 TGTGCCAGCAGCTCCTGGGACAGGGGAAACACCATATATTTT CASSSWDRGNTIYF